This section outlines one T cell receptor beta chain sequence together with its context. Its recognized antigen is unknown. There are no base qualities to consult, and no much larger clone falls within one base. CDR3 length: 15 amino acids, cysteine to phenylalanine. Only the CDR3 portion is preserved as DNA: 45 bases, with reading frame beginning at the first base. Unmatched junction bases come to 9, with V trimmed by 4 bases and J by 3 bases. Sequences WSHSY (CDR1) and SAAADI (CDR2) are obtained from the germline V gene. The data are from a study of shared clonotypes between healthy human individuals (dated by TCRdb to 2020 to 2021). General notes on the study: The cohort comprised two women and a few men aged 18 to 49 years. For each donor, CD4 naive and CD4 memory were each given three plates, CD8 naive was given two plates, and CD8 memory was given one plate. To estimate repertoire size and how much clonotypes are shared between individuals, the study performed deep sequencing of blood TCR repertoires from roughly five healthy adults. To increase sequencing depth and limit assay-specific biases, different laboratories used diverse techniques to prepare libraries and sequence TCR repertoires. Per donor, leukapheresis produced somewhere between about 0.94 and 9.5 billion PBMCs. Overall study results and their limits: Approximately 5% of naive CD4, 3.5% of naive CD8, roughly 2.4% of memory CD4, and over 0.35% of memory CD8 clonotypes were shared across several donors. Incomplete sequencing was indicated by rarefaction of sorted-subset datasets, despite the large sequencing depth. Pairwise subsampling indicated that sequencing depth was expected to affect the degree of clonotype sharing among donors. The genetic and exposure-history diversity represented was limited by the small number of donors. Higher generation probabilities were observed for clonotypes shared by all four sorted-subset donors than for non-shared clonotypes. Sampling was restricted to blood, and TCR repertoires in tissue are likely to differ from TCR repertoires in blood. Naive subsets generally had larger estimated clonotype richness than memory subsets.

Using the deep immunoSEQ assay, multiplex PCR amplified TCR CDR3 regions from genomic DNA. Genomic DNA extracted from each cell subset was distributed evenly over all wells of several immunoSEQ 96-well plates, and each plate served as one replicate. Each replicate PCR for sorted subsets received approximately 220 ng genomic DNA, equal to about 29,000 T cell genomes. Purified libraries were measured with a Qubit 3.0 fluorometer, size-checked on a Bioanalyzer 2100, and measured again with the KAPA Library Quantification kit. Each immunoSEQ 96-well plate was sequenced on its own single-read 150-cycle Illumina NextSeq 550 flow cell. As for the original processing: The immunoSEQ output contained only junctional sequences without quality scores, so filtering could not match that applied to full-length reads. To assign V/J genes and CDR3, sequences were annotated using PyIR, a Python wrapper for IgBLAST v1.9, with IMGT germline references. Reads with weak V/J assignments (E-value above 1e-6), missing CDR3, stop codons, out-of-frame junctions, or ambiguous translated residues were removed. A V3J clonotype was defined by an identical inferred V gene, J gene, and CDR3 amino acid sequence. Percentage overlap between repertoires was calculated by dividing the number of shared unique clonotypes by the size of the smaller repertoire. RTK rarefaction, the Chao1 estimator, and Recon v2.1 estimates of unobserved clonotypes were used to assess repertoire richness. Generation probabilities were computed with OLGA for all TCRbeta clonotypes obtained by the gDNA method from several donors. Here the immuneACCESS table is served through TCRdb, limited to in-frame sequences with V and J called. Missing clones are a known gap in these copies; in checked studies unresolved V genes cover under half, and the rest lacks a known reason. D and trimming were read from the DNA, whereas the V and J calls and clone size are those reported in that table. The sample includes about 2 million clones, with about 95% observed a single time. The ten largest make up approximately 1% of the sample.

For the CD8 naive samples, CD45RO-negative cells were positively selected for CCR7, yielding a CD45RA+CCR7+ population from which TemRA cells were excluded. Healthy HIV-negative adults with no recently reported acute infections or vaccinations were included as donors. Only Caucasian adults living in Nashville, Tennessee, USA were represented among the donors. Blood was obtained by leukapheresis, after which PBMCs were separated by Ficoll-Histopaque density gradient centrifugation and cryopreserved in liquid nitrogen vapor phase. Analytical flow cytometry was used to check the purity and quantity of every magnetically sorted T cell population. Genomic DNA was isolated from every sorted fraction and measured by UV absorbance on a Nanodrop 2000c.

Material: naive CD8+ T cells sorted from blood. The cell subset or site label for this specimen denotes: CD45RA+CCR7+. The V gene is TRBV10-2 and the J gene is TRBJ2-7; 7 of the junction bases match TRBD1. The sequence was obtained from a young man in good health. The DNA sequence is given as TGCGCCAGCAGTGGTCGGGATCAGGGGGACTACGAGCAGTACTTC. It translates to CASSGRDQGDYEQYF.